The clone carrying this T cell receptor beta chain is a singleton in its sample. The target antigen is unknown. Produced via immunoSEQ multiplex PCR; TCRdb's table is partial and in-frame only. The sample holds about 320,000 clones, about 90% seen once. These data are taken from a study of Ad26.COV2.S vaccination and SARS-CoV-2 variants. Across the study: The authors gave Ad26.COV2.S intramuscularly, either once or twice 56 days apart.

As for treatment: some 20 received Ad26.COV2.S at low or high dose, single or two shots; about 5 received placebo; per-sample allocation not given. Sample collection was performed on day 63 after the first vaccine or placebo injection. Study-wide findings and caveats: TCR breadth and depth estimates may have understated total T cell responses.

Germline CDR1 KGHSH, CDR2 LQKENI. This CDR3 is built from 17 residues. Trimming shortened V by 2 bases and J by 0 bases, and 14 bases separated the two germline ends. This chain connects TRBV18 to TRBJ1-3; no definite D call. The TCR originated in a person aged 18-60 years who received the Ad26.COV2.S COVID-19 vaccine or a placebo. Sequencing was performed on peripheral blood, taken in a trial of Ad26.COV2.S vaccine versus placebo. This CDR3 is CASSPFSGLDSGNTIYF. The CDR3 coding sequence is TGTGCCAGCTCACCATTCTCCGGCCTCGACTCTGGAAACACCATATATTTT.